The T cell receptor (beta chain) under discussion was sequenced for a study of blood T cell repertoires in COVID-19. In the original workflow: Reference gene primer amplification in the assay estimated nucleated cell counts. The table came from immunoSEQ multiplex PCR; TCRdb's copy has only in-frame clones and leaves some out. V and J calls and clone size are copied from that table; D and trimming were computed from the DNA. Of under 150,000 clones detected, about 88% appear once; the ten largest clones hold roughly 2.3%. Germline CDR1 reads LGHNA; CDR2 reads YSLEER. The junction had 9 bases not matched to a gene; V was cut back by 0 bases and J by 4 bases. The CDR3 contains 17 residues. Assignment of participants to cohorts was predicated upon participant-reported clinical history.

The clonotype was recovered from a woman between 50 and 59 years old who had recovered from COVID-19. Sequencing was done on a sample of PBMCs or T cells enriched from blood (not recorded which). The V call is TRBV4-3, the J call TRBJ2-7; 10 bases are shared with TRBD2. CDR3 DNA: TGCGCCAGCAGCCAAGACTGGCAGCGGGGGGGCCCTTACGAGCAGTACTTC. The encoded protein is CASSQDWQRGGPYEQYF.